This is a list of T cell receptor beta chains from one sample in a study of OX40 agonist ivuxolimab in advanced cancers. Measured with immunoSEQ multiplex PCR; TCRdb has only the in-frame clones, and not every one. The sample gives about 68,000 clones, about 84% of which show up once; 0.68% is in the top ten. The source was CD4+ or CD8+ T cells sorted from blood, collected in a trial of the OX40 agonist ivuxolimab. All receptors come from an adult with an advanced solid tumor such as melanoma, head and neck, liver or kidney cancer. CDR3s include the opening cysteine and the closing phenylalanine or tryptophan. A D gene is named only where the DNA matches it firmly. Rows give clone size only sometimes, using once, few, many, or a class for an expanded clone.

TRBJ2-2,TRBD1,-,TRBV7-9,TGTGCCAGCTTTGCTCCAGACAGGGGAAACACCGGGGAGCTGTTTTTT,CASFAPDRGNTGELFF
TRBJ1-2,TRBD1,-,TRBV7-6,TGTGCCAGCAGCTTAATACGGTGGGACAGGGTTGGTGGCTACACCTTC,CASSLIRWDRVGGYTF
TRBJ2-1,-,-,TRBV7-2,TGTGCCAGCAGCTTTGGTCTGGGGGCCCCCTACAATGAGCAGTTCTTC,CASSFGLGAPYNEQFF
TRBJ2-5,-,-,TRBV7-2,TGTGCCAGCCAGCCACGGGGTTACGAAGAGACCCAGTACTTC,CASQPRGYEETQYF
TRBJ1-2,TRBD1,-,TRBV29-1,TGCAGCGTTGCCCGACAGGGCCTGAGAGGCTACACCTTC,CSVARQGLRGYTF
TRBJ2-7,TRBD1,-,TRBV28,TGTGCCAGCAGCCGTGGACAGGGCGTGCTCTACGAGCAGTACTTC,CASSRGQGVLYEQYF
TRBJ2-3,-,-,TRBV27,TGTGCCAGCAGCCTTGGACAGCCGTTAACAGATACGCAGTATTTT,CASSLGQPLTDTQYF
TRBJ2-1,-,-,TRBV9,TGTGCCAGCAGCGCCGCGGGCGGGGCCTACAATGAGCAGTTCTTC,CASSAAGGAYNEQFF
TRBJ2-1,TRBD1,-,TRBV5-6,TGTGCCAGCAGGACGGGACAGTACAATGAGCAGTTCTTC,CASRTGQYNEQFF
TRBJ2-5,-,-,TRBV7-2,TGTGCCAGCAGCTTACAAGAGACCCAGTACTTC,CASSLQETQYF
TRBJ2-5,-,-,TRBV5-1,TGCGCCAGCAGCTTGGGTCGGGGAGGCCTGGTAGAGACCCAGTACTTC,CASSLGRGGLVETQYF
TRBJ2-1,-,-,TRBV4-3,TGCGCCAGCAGCCTCGTGGGGTTCAATGAGCAGTTCTTC,CASSLVGFNEQFF
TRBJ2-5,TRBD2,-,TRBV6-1,TGTGCCAGCAGTGCAAATCCAGTAGCGGGGTTCCAAGAGACCCAGTACTTC,CASSANPVAGFQETQYF
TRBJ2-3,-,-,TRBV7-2,TGTGCCAGCAGCCCATATTATCTGGGGCCTAGCACAGATACGCAGTATTTT,CASSPYYLGPSTDTQYF
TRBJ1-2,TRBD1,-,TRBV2,TGTGCCAGCATACGAGACAGGGCTAATGGCTACACCTTC,CASIRDRANGYTF
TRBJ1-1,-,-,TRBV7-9,TGTGCCAGCAGACTGACAGAAGAAGCTTTCTTT,CASRLTEEAFF
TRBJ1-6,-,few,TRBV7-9,TGTGCCAGCAGCATAAGGGGGGACCCATTAACCTCACCCCTCCACTTT,CASSIRGDPLTSPLHF
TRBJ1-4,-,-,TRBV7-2,TGTGCCAGCAGCTTAAGACAGTTAGATCGTGCAACTAATGAAAAACTGTTTTTT,CASSLRQLDRATNEKLFF
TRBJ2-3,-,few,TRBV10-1,TGCGCCAGCAGTAATGTTGGGGAAGATACGCAGTATTTT,CASSNVGEDTQYF
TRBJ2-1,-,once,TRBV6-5,TGTGCCAGCAGGAAGTACAATGAGCAGTTCTTC,CASRKYNEQFF
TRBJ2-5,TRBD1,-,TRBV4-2,TGTGCCAGCAGCCAAGACGCCAGGGACAGGCCCCAGTACTTC,CASSQDARDRPQYF
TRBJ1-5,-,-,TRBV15,TGTGCCACCAGCAGGGACACCTATCAGCCCCAGCATTTT,CATSRDTYQPQHF
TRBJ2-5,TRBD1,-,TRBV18,TGTGCCAGCTCCACAGGGGTTCAAGAGACCCAGTACTTC,CASSTGVQETQYF
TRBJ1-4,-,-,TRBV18,TGTGCCAGCTCACCACGTGCTAATAATGAAAAACTGTTTTTT,CASSPRANNEKLFF
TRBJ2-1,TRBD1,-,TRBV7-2,TGTGCCAGCAGCGGGGACAGTGAAAAGTCCCGTGAGCAGTTCTTC,CASSGDSEKSREQFF
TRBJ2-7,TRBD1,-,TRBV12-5,TGTGCTAGTGGCCCCGACAGGGTTCGCGAGCAGTACTTC,CASGPDRVREQYF
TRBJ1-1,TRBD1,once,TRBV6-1,TGTGCCAGCAGTATTACAGGGGGCGACACTGAAGCTTTCTTT,CASSITGGDTEAFF
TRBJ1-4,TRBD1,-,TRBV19,TGTGCCAGTAGTACTACAGGGGACGGGGAAAAACTGTTTTTT,CASSTTGDGEKLFF
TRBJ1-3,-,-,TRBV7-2,TGTGCCAGCAGCTTAGTCCGGGCAGCTGGAAACACCATATATTTT,CASSLVRAAGNTIYF
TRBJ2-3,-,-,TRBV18,TGTGCCAGCTCATCCAGCGACAGGTTCGATACGCAGTATTTT,CASSSSDRFDTQYF
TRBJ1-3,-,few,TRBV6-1,TGTGCCAGCACTGGGCAGGCTGGAAACACCATATATTTT,CASTGQAGNTIYF
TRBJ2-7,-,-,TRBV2,TGTGCCAGCAGTCCAAAAGGGGACTACGAGCAGTACTTC,CASSPKGDYEQYF
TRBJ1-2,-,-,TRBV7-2,TGTGCCAGCAGCTTACTGGGGCAGTATGGCTACACCTTC,CASSLLGQYGYTF